What follows is one TCR beta chain and its context. Its antigen is unidentified. Germline trimming cut 3 bases from V and 5 bases from J; bases unmatched to any gene: 6. Per the germline V gene, CDR1 is LNHNV and CDR2 is YYDKDF (reference sequence). This CDR3 region has 16 residues. The sample is drawn from a study of T cell repertoires in cytomegalovirus infection. Turning to the study itself: The authors relied on CMV epitopes, both recently identified HLA-C-restricted and well-studied HLA-B-restricted.

In TCRdb, the reads were re-called with MiXCR into one record per CDR3 protein. The sample consists of about 570,000 distinct CDR3 sequences, just under 40% of them appearing once. Findings and caveats of the study: Frequencies of public TCR beta families were cumulated, and this identified carriers of CMV plus the relevant HLA. Clonotype analysis showed dominance of the ex vivo response by HLA-C-restricted CMV-specific TCR beta clonotypes.

The chain links TRBV15 to TRBJ2-2; 10 bases line up with TRBD1. This clonotype was obtained from a human donor in good health (CMV status not recorded). Some clones in this sample may be carry-over from other donors' samples. The sequenced sample was cultured PBMCs, obtained from culture after CMV antigen stimulation. The CDR3 sequence is CATSSGGQGGTGELFF. The CDR3 DNA is TGTGCCACCAGCAGCGGAGGACAGGGGGGAACCGGGGAGCTGTTTTTT.